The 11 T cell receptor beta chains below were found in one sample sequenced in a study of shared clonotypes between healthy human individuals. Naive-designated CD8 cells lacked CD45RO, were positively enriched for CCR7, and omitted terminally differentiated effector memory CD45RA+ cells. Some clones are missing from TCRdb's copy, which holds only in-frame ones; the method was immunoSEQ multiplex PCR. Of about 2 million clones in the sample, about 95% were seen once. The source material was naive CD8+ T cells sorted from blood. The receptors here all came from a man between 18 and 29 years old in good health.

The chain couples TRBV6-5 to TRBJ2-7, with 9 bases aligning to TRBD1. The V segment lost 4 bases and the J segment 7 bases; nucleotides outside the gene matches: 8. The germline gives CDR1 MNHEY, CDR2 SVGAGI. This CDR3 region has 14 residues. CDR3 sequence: CASSLGTGLGEQYF. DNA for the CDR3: TGTGCCAGCAGTTTGGGGACAGGGCTAGGAGAGCAGTACTTC.

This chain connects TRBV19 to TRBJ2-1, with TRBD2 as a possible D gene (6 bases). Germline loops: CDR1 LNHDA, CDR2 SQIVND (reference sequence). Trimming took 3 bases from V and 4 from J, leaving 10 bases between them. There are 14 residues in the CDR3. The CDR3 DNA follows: TGTGCCAGTAGTATGGGGCGGGGATACAATGAGCAGTTCTTC. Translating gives CASSMGRGYNEQFF.

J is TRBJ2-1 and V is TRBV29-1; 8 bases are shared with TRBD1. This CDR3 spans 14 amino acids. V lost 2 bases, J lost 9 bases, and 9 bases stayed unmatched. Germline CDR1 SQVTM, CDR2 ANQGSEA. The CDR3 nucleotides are TGCAGCGTTGAAACCCTCCAGGGGGCGTGTGAGCAGTTCTTC. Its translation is CSVETLQGACEQFF.

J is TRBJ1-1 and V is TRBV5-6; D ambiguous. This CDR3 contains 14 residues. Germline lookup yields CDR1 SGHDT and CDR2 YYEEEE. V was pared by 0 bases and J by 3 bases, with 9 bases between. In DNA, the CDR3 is TGTGCCAGCAGCTTGGAAGCCAGAGACACTGAAGCTTTCTTT. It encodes CASSLEARDTEAFF.

The CDR3 bases are TGTGCCAGCAGCGGAGGACAGGGGGATGGCTACACCTTC. Translating gives CASSGGQGDGYTF. This sequence joins TRBV5-4 and TRBJ1-2, with 10 positions matching TRBD1. The ends lost 4 bases at V and 6 bases at J; junction bases unmatched: 3. The CDR3 has 13 amino acids. Germline V CDR1 and CDR2: SGHNT, YYREEE (reference sequence).

The CDR3: CASTRTGGTGELFF. CDR3 coding DNA: TGTGCCAGCACTAGGACAGGGGGAACCGGGGAGCTGTTTTTT. The chain uses TRBV27 and TRBJ2-2; 10 bases match TRBD1. Germline V lookup: CDR1 MNHEY, CDR2 SMNVEV (reference sequence). This CDR3 region has 14 residues. Trimming took 7 bases from V and 5 from J; bases not matched to a gene: 4.

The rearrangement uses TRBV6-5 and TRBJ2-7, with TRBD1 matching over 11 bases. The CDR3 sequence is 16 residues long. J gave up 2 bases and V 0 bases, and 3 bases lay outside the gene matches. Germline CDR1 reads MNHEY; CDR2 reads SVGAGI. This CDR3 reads CASSYSGQGAAYEQYF. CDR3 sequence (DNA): TGTGCCAGCAGTTACTCCGGACAGGGGGCCGCCTACGAGCAGTACTTC.

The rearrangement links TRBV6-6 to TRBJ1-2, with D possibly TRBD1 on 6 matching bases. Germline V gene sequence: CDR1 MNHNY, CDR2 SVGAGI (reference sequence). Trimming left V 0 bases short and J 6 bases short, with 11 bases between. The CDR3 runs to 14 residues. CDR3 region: CASSYSAGDDGYTF. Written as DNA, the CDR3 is TGTGCCAGCAGTTACTCGGCAGGGGACGATGGCTACACCTTC.

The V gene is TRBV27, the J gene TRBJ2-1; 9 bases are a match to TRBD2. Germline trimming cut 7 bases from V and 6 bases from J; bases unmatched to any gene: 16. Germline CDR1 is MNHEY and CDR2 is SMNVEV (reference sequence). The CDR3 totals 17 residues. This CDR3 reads CASTLLGVAGEGNEQFF. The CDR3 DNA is TGTGCCAGCACCCTACTTGGAGTAGCGGGAGAAGGCAATGAGCAGTTCTTC.

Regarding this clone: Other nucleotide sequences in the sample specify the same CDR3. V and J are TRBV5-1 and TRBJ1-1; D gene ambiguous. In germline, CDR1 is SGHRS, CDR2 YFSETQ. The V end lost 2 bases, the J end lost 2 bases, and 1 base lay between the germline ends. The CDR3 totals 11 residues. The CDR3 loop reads CASSLNTEAFF. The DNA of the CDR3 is TGCGCCAGCAGCTTAAACACTGAAGCTTTCTTT. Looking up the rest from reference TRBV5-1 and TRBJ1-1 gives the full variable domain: KAGVTQTPRYLIKTRGQQVTLSCSPISGHRSVSWYQQTPGQGLQFLFEYFSETQRNKGNFPGRFSGRQFSNSRSEMNVSTLELGDSALYLCASSLNTEAFFGQGTRLTVV.

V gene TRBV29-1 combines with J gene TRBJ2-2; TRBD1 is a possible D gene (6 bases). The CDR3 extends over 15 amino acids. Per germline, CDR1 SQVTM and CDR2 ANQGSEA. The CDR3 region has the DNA TGCAGTATAATCTACACCGGGACACCCGACGGGGAGCTGTTTTTT. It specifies CSIIYTGTPDGELFF.